This TCR beta chain was documented in a study of blood T cell repertoires in COVID-19. At the level of the study: Acute and convalescent COVID-19 specimens originated in the United States, Italy and Spain.

Original processing methods: Amplification from reference gene primers served as the basis for estimated nucleated cell counts. Libraries were prepared by immunoSEQ multiplex PCR; TCRdb keeps only in-frame clonotypes and omits some of them. Clone size and the V and J calls come from that table; the DNA yielded D and trimming. The sample records some 150,000 clones, more than 85% being singletons. Trimming left V 2 bases short and J 6 bases short, with 8 bases between. Germline lookup yields CDR1 MNHEY and CDR2 SVGAGI. The CDR3 consists of 13 residues. Sequencing was done on a sample of peripheral blood. The V and J genes are TRBV6-5 and TRBJ1-5; no reliable D call. This TCR was sampled from a woman between 70 and 85 years old with acute or convalescent COVID-19. The DNA of the CDR3 is TGTGCCAGCAGTTACGACTTGACTCAGCCCCAGCATTTT. Its translation: CASSYDLTQPQHF.